This TCR beta chain was documented in a study of blood T cell repertoires in COVID-19. Study details: Donors in the United States, Italy and Spain gave samples during acute or convalescent COVID-19. Nucleic acid was either cDNA or gDNA, and it came from T cells, B-cell-depleted T cells, or PBMCs.

Per the authors' pipeline: Cell counts per sample came from amplifying reference gene primers. Here immunoSEQ multiplex PCR was the method, and the copy in TCRdb shows in-frame clones only, minus some. V, J and clone size reflect that table, while D and trimming were determined from the DNA. The sample consists of approximately 260,000 clones, almost 90% of them appearing once. CDR3 length: 14 amino acids. The germline gives CDR1 SEHNR, CDR2 FQNEAQ (reference sequence). Germline trimming cut 3 bases from V and 4 bases from J; bases unmatched to any gene: 2. Seattle's cohort entered during active infection and was followed longitudinally.

Specimen: peripheral blood. The rearrangement links TRBV7-9 to TRBJ1-5; 8 bases are a match to TRBD1. The source of this sequence is a woman aged 55-69 years with COVID-19, enrolled during active disease. For the CDR3, the DNA is TGTGCCAGCAGCTTCCAGGGGGCAAATCAGCCCCAGCATTTT. This gives the protein CASSFQGANQPQHF. The full variable domain, in which reference TRBV7-9 and TRBJ1-5 provide the parts outside the CDR3, is DTGVSQNPRHKITKRGQNVTFRCDPISEHNRLYWYRQTLGQGPEFLTYFQNEAQLEKSRLLSDRFSAERPKGSFSTLEIQRTEQGDSAMYLCASSFQGANQPQHFGDGTRLSIL.